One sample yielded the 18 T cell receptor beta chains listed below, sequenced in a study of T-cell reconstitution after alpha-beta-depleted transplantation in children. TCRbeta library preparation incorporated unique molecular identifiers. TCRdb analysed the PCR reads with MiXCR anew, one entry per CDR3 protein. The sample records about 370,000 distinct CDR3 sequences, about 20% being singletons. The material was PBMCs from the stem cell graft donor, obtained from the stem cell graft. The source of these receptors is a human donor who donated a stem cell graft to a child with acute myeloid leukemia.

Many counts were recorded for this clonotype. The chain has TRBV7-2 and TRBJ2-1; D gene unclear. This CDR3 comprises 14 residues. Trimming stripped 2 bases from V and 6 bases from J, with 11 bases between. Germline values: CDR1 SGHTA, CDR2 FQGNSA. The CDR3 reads CASSLIMASNEQFF. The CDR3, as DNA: TGTGCCAGCAGCTTAATCATGGCCTCCAATGAGCAGTTCTTC. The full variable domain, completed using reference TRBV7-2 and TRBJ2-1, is GAGVSQSPSNKVTEKGKDVELRCDPISGHTALYWYRQSLGQGLEFLIYFQGNSAPDKSGLPSDRFSAERTGGSVSTLTIQRTQQEDSAVYLCASSLIMASNEQFFGPGTRLTVL.

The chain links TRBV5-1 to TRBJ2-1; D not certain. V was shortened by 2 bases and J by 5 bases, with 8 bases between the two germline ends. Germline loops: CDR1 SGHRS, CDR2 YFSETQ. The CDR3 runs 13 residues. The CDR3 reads CASSFNGDNEQFF. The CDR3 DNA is TGCGCCAGCAGCTTTAACGGAGACAATGAGCAGTTCTTC.

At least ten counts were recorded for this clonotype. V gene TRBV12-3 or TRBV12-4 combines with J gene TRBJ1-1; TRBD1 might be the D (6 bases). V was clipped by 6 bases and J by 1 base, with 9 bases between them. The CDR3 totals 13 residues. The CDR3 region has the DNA TGTGCCAGCAGAGAGACAGGGAACACTGAAGCTTTCTTT. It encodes CASRETGNTEAFF.

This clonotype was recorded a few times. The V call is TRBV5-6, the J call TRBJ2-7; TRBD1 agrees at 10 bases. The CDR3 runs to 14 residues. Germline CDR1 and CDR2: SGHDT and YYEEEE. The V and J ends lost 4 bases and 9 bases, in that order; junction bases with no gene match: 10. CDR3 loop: CASSISGQGFGQYF. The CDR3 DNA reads TGTGCCAGCAGCATATCGGGACAGGGGTTTGGGCAGTACTTC. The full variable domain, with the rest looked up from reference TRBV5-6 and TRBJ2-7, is DAGVTQSPTHLIKTRGQQVTLRCSPKSGHDTVSWYQQALGQGPQFIFQYYEEEERQRGNFPDRFSGHQFPNYSSELNVNALLLGDSALYLCASSISGQGFGQYFGPGTRLTVT.

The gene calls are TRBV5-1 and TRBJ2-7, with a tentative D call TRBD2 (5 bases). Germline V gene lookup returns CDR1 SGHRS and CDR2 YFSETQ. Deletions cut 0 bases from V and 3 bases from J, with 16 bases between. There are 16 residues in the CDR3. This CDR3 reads CASSLAEGGPIYEQYF. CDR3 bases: TGCGCCAGCAGCTTGGCCGAGGGCGGACCCATCTACGAGCAGTACTTC.

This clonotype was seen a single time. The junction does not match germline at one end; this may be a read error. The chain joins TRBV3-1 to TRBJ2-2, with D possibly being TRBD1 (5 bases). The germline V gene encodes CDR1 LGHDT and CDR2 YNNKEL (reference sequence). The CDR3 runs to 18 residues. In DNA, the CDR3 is TGTACCAGCTGTCGAACTCTAGACAGCAACCCGAACACCGGGGAGCTGTTTTTT. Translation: CTSCRTLDSNPNTGELFF.

The CDR3 DNA sequence: TGTGCCAGCAGCTTTCCAGCGGGAGGGCCCTATGAGCAGTTCTTC. Translating it yields CASSFPAGGPYEQFF. The chain links TRBV7-8 to TRBJ2-1; 10 positions match TRBD2. Looked up from germline, CDR1 is SGHVS and CDR2 is FQNEAQ. This CDR3 is 15 amino acids long. V lost 3 bases to trimming and J lost 8 bases; unmatched junction nucleotides: 7.

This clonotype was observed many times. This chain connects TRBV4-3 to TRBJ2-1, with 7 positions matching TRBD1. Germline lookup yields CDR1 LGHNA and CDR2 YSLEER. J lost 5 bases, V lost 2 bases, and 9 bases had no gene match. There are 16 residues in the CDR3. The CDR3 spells CASSQLTGVSDNEQFF. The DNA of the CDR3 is TGCGCCAGCAGCCAACTTACAGGGGTATCGGACAATGAGCAGTTCTTC.

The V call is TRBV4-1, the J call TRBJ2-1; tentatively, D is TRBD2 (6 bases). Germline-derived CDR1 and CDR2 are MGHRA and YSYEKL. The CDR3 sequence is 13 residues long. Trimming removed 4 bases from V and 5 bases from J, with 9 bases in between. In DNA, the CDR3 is TGCGCCAGCAGCCGGGGACTTCACAATGAGCAGTTCTTC. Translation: CASSRGLHNEQFF.

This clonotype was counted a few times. The CDR3 DNA reads TGCAGCGTTGAACGCCAGGGGATAAATGAGCAGTTCTTC. Its protein is CSVERQGINEQFF. The rearrangement uses TRBV29-1 and TRBJ2-1, with a tentative D call TRBD1 (6 bases). Per germline, CDR1 SQVTM and CDR2 ANQGSEA. The CDR3 contains 13 residues. The germline V and J ends were trimmed by 2 bases and 7 bases, with 12 bases remaining between them.

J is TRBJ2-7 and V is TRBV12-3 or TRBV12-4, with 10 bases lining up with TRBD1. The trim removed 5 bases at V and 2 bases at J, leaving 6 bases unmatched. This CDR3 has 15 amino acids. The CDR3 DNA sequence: TGTGCCAGCAGTCCGAGGACAGGGGGGACCTACGAGCAGTACTTC. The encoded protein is CASSPRTGGTYEQYF.

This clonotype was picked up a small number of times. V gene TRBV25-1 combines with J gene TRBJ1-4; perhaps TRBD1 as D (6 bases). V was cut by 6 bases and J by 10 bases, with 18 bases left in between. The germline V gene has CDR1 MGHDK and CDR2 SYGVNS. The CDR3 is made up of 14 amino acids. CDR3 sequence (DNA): TGTGCCAGCAGGGCTACAAGGGGGTCCGGAAAACTGTTTTTT. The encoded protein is CASRATRGSGKLFF.

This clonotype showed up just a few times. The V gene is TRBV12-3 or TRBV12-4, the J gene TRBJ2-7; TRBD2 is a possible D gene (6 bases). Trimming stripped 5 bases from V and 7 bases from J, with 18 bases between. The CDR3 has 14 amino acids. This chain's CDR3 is CASSPVVGAGEQYF. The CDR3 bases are TGTGCCAGCAGTCCCGTTGTTGGGGCGGGGGAGCAGTACTTC.

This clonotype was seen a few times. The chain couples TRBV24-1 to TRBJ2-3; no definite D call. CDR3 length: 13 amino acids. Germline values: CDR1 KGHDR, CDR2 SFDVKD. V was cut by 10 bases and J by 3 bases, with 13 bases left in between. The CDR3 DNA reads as TGTGCCACGAAGGGTCGAGTAACAGATACGCAGTATTTT. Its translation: CATKGRVTDTQYF.

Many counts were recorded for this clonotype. CDR3 nucleotide sequence: TGTGCCAGCAGCGTAGGACAGGGGGCATCCTACGAGCAGTACTTC. Encoded protein: CASSVGQGASYEQYF. This chain connects TRBV9 to TRBJ2-7; TRBD1 aligns across 10 bases. Looked up from germline, CDR1 is SGDLS and CDR2 is YYNGEE. CDR3 size: 15 residues. Trimming cost V 0 bases and J 1 base; bases outside gene matches: 1.

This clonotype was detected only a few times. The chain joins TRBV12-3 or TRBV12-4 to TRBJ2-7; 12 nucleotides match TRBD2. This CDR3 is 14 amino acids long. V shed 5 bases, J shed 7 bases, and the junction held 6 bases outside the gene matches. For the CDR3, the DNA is TGTGCCAGCAGTACCCACGGACTAGCGGGAGAGCAGTACTTC. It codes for CASSTHGLAGEQYF.

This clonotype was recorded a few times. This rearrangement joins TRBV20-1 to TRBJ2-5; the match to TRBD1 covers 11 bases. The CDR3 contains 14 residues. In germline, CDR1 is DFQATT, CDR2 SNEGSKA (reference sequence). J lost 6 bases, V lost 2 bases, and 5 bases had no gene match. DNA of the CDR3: TGCAGTGCTAGAAGGGACAGGGGGGAACAGACCCAGTACTTC. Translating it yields CSARRDRGEQTQYF.

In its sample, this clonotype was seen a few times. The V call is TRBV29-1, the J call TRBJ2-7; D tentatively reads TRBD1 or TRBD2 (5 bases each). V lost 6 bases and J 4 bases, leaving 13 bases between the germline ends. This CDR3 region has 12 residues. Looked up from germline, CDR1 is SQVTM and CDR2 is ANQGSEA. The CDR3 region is CSVRDELYEQYF. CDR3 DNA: TGCAGCGTCAGGGACGAACTTTACGAGCAGTACTTC.